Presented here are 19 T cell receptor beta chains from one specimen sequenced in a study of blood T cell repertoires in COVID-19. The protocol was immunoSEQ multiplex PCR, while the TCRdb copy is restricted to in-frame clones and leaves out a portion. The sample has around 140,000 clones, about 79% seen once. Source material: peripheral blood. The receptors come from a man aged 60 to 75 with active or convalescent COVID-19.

The CDR3 loop is CASSLPYVNSPLHF. CDR3 in DNA: TGTGCCAGCAGCCTACCCTATGTTAATTCACCCCTCCACTTT. The rearrangement uses TRBV5-6 and TRBJ1-6; D unclear. The V and J ends lost 4 bases and 6 bases respectively, with 11 bases between them. The CDR3 extends over 14 amino acids. Germline loops: CDR1 SGHDT, CDR2 YYEEEE.

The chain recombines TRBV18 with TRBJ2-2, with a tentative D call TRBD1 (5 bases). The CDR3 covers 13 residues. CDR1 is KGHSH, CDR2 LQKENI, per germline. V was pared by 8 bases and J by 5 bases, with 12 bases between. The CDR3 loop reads CASQRQGTGELFF. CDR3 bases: TGTGCCAGCCAAAGGCAGGGAACCGGGGAGCTGTTTTTT.

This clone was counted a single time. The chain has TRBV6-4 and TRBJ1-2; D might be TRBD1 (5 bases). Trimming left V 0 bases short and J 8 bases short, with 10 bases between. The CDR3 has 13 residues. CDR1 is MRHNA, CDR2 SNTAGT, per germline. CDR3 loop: CASSDSVGVGYTF. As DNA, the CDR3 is TGTGCCAGCAGTGACTCCGTAGGGGTCGGCTACACCTTC.

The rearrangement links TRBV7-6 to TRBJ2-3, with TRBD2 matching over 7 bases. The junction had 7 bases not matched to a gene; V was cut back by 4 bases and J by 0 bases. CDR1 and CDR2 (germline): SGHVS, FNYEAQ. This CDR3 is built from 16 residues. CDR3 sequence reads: CASSSHLAASTDTQYF. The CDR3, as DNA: TGTGCCAGCAGCTCCCATCTAGCGGCTAGCACAGATACGCAGTATTTT.

This chain's CDR3 is CSVTSGGTNTGELFF. The CDR3 nucleotides are TGCAGCGTGACTAGCGGGGGAACGAACACCGGGGAGCTGTTTTTT. The chain combines TRBV29-1 with TRBJ2-2; TRBD2 matches 12 bases. The CDR3 length is 15 residues. Trimming cost V 6 bases and J 0 bases; bases outside gene matches: 2. Germline lookup yields CDR1 SQVTM and CDR2 ANQGSEA.

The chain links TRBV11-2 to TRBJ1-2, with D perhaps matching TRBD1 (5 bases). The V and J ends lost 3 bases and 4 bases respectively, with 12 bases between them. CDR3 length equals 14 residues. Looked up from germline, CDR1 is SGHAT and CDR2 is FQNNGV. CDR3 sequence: CASSFVGRVYGYTF. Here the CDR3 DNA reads TGTGCCAGCAGCTTTGTAGGCAGGGTCTATGGCTACACCTTC.

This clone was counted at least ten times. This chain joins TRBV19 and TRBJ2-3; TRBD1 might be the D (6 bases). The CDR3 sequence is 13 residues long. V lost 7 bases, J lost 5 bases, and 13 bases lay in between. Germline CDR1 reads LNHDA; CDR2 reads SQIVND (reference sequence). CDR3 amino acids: CASNRDTGDTQYF. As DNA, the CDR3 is TGTGCCAGTAACCGGGACACAGGAGATACGCAGTATTTT. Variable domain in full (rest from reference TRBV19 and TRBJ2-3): DGGITQSPKYLFRKEGQNVTLSCEQNLNHDAMYWYRQDPGQGLRLIYYSQIVNDFQKGDIAEGYSVSREKKESFPLTVTSAQKNPTAFYLCASNRDTGDTQYFGPGTRLTVL.

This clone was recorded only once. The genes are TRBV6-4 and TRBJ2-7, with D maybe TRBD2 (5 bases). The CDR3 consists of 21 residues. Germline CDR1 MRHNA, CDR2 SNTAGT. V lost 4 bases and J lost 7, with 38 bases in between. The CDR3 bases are TGTGCCAGCAGTGCCTCCGGACTCGCCTCTAACCCCGGGGTCCTCTTCGAGGAGCAGTACGTC. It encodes CASSASGLASNPGVLFEEQYV.

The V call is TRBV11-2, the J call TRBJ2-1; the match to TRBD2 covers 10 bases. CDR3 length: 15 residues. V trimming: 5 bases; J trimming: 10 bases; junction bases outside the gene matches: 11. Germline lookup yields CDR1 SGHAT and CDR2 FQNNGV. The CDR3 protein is CASSPPAGGPREQFF. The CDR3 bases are TGTGCCAGCAGCCCTCCAGCGGGAGGGCCGAGGGAGCAGTTCTTC.

The DNA for the CDR3 is TGTGCCACCAGCCCCGGACAGCGGAATGGCTACACCTTC. Translated, it gives CATSPGQRNGYTF. The chain is built from TRBV24-1 and TRBJ1-2, with D perhaps TRBD1 (6 bases). V was shortened by 7 bases and J by 6 bases, with 14 bases between the two germline ends. This CDR3 contains 13 residues. CDR1 and CDR2 from the germline V gene are KGHDR and SFDVKD.

The CDR3: CASNGKANTGELFF. The CDR3 DNA reads TGTGCCAGCAACGGGAAGGCGAACACCGGGGAGCTGTTTTTT. J is TRBJ2-2 and V is TRBV7-8; TRBD2 is a possible D gene (5 bases). Between the trimmed V and J ends, which lost 7 bases and 0 bases, there was a span of 9 bases. Germline V gene data show CDR1 as SGHVS and CDR2 as FQNEAQ. This CDR3 contains 14 residues.

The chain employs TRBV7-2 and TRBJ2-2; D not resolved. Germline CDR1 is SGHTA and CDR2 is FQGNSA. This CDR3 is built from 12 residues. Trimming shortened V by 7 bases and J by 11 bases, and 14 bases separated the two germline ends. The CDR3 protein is CASTADIGELFF. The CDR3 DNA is TGTGCCAGCACTGCAGACATCGGCGAGCTGTTTTTT.

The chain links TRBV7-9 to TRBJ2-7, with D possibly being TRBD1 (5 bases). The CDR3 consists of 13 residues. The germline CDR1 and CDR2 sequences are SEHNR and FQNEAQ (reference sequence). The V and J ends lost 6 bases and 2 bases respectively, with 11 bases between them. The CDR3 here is CASSPDIAYEQYV. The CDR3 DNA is TGTGCCAGCAGTCCGGACATAGCCTACGAGCAGTACGTC.

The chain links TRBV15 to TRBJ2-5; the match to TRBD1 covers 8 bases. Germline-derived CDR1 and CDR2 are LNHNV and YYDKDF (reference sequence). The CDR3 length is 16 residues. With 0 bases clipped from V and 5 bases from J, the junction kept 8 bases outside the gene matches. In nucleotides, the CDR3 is TGTGCCACCAGCAGAGATCAGGCAGGGGGCTTCGAGACCCAGTACTTC. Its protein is CATSRDQAGGFETQYF.

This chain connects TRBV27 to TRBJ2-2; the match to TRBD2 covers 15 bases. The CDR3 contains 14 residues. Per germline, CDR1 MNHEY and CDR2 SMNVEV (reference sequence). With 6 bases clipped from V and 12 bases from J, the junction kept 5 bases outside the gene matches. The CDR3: CASSLGTSGRKLFF. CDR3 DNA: TGTGCCAGCAGCCTCGGGACTAGCGGGAGGAAGCTGTTTTTT.

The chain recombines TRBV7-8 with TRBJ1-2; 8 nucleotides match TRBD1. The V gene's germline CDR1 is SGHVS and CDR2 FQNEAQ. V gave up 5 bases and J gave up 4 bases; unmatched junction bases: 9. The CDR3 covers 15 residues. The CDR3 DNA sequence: TGTGCCAGCAGCGGCCCCGGACAGGGATTCTATGGCTACACCTTC. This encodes CASSGPGQGFYGYTF. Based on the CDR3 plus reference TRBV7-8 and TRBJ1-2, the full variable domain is GAGVSQSPRYKVAKRGQDVALRCDPISGHVSLFWYQQALGQGPEFLTYFQNEAQLDKSGLPSDRFFAERPEGSVSTLKIQRTQQEDSAVYLCASSGPGQGFYGYTFGSGTRLTVV.

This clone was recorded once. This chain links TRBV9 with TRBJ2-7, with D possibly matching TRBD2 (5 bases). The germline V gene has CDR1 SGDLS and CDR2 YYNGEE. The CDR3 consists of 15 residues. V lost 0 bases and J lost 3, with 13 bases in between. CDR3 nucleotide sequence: TGTGCCAGCAGCGTAGCTACTAGTAGGTTCTACGAGCAGTACGTC. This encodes CASSVATSRFYEQYV.

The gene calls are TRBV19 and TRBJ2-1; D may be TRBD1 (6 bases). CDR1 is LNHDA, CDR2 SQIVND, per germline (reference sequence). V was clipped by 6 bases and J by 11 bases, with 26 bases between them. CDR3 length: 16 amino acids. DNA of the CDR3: TGTGCCAGTAGGGCCCAGGACAGCTCCCTCAGAATAAAGCAGTTCTTC. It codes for CASRAQDSSLRIKQFF.

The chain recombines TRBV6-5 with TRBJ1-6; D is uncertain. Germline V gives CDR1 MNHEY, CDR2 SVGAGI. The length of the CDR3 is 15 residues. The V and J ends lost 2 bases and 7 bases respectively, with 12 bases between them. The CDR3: CASSYGVSTNSPLHF. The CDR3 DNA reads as TGTGCCAGCAGTTACGGTGTGTCAACAAATTCACCCCTCCACTTT.